This entry describes one T cell receptor (beta chain). Its antigen remains unknown. The assay was immunoSEQ multiplex PCR, and TCRdb's table has in-frame clones only and misses some. In the table there are roughly 140,000 clones, more than 70% of which are singletons. These data belong to a study of T cell responses to AZD1222 COVID-19 vaccine. Across the whole study: Second doses were pooled across both intervals (about 4 or about 12 weeks). Study conclusions and caveats: Spike-specific TCR breadth and depth were elevated following two AZD1222 doses. Unmutated variant regions are reportedly the target of nearly half of TCRs that are spike-specific.

CDR1 is SEHNR, CDR2 FQNEAQ, per germline (reference sequence). The length of the CDR3 is 15 residues. Trimming cost V 3 bases and J 1 base, with 11 bases left between them. The chain carries TRBV7-9 and TRBJ2-3; TRBD1 might be the D (6 bases). Specimen: peripheral blood, collected on day 0 of AZD1222 vaccination. The sequence was obtained from an adult in good health. CDR3: CASSFRGLGTDTQYF. The DNA for the CDR3 is TGTGCCAGCAGCTTCAGGGGATTGGGCACAGATACGCAGTATTTT.